This T cell receptor beta chain appears in the sequencing data of a study of blood T cell repertoires in COVID-19. The table came from immunoSEQ multiplex PCR; TCRdb's copy has only in-frame clones and leaves some out. This table has about 180,000 clones, around 90% appearing once. The CDR3 sequence is 19 residues long. The V and J ends lost 0 bases and 3 bases, in that order; junction bases with no gene match: 12. CDR1 LNHDA and CDR2 SQIVND come from the germline V gene (reference sequence). The receptor comes from a man aged 55 to 70 with COVID-19, enrolled during active disease. The V and J genes are TRBV19 and TRBJ2-1; 9 positions agree with TRBD2. The sequencing sample was made of peripheral blood. For the CDR3, the DNA is TGTGCCAGTAGTATAGAGACTAGCGGCACCAATTGGGACTACAATGAGCAGTTCTTC. Protein sequence: CASSIETSGTNWDYNEQFF.